Here is one T cell receptor beta chain with its context. The germline V gene has CDR1 SNHLY and CDR2 FYNNEI. CDR3 length equals 11 residues. V was trimmed by 5 bases and J by 5 bases, leaving 3 bases between them. The data were taken from a study of blood T cell repertoires in COVID-19. Study summary: From the United States, Italy and Spain came samples of acute and convalescent COVID-19.

In the authors' methods: Estimation of nucleated cell counts relied on the amplification of reference gene primers. The assay was immunoSEQ multiplex PCR, and TCRdb's table has in-frame clones only and misses some. The V and J calls and clone size are taken from that table; D and trimming were inferred from the DNA. The sample holds 7,000 or so clones, more than 80% seen once. This receptor was taken from a man older than 75 with active COVID-19. The chain couples TRBV2 to TRBJ2-2; no clear D. Sequencing used peripheral blood. The CDR3 DNA is TGTGCCAGCAGTCTAACCGGGGAGCTGTTTTTT. It is translated as CASSLTGELFF.